The 17 T cell receptor beta chains below come from one sample, sequenced in a study of T cell changes during pregnancy in multiple sclerosis. Generated by immunoSEQ multiplex PCR, the TCRdb table keeps only in-frame clones and is missing some. The table shows roughly 40,000 clones, with 88% occurring only once. The sample in question was CD4+ T cells from peripheral blood mononuclear cells, obtained before pregnancy. The receptors stem from a female donor with multiple sclerosis, enrolled in a pregnancy study.

This clone was observed a single time. The rearrangement uses TRBV10-3 and TRBJ2-7; 12 nucleotides agree with TRBD1. The germline CDR1 and CDR2 sequences are ENHRY and SYGVKD. The CDR3 extends over 15 amino acids. V trimming: 6 bases; J trimming: 2 bases; junction bases outside the gene matches: 5. The CDR3 coding sequence is TGTGCCATCAGGGGACAGGGGGCGACGACCTACGAGCAGTACTTC. Amino acids: CAIRGQGATTYEQYF.

This chain joins TRBV18 and TRBJ2-7; D is unresolved. CDR1 and CDR2 from the germline V gene are KGHSH and LQKENI. V lost 2 bases to trimming and J lost 0 bases, with 5 bases between them. The length of the CDR3 is 13 residues. CDR3 in amino acids: CASSPGNSYEQYF. The CDR3 DNA reads TGTGCCAGCTCACCAGGCAACTCCTACGAGCAGTACTTC.

CDR3 protein: CASSTGGPGNTIYF. The CDR3 coding sequence is TGTGCCAGCAGCACAGGGGGCCCTGGAAACACCATATATTTT. The chain recombines TRBV28 with TRBJ1-3; TRBD1 matches at 9 bases. The CDR3 contains 14 residues. V gave up 6 bases and J gave up 2 bases; unmatched junction bases: 2. CDR1 and CDR2 (germline): MDHEN, SYDVKM. Based on the CDR3 plus reference TRBV28 and TRBJ1-3, the full variable domain is DVKVTQSSRYLVKRTGEKVFLECVQDMDHENMFWYRQDPGLGLRLIYFSYDVKMKEKGDIPEGYSVSREKKERFSLILESASTNQTSMYLCASSTGGPGNTIYFGEGSWLTVV.

The gene calls are TRBV9 and TRBJ1-1; TRBD1 aligns across 7 bases. The V and J ends lost 1 base and 6 bases, in that order; junction bases with no gene match: 9. Germline V gene sequence: CDR1 SGDLS, CDR2 YYNGEE. The CDR3 runs to 15 residues. DNA of the CDR3: TGTGCCAGCAGCGTAACTACTAGACAGGGACCTGAAGCTTTCTTT. Protein sequence: CASSVTTRQGPEAFF.

The chain is built from TRBV7-9 and TRBJ2-5; 8 bases are shared with TRBD1. The CDR3 is made up of 14 amino acids. With 2 bases clipped from V and 4 bases from J, the junction kept 3 bases outside the gene matches. Germline values: CDR1 SEHNR, CDR2 FQNEAQ (reference sequence). CDR3 sequence (DNA): TGTGCCAGCAGCTTACATCAGGGGGCAGAGACCCAGTACTTC. Protein sequence: CASSLHQGAETQYF.

The sample holds one count of this clone. V and J are TRBV10-3 and TRBJ2-1, with 8 bases lining up with TRBD1. CDR3 length: 13 residues. CDR1 and CDR2 (germline): ENHRY, SYGVKD. The J segment lost 5 bases and the V segment lost 7 bases, leaving 4 bases of the junction unmatched. The CDR3 reads CAITTDRDNEQFF. CDR3 nucleotide sequence: TGTGCCATCACCACGGACAGGGACAATGAGCAGTTCTTC.

This clone is medium-sized. V is TRBV11-2 and J is TRBJ2-7, with D tentatively TRBD2 (6 bases). The CDR3 is 13 residues long. Per the germline V gene, CDR1 is SGHAT and CDR2 is FQNNGV. Trimming took off 10 bases at V and 3 bases at J, with 16 bases between the two ends. CDR3 loop: CATSGTQIYEQYF. CDR3 bases: TGTGCCACCTCCGGGACTCAAATCTACGAGCAGTACTTC.

The rearrangement joins TRBV9 to TRBJ1-5; D possibly corresponds to TRBD1 (6 bases). Per the germline V gene, CDR1 is SGDLS and CDR2 is YYNGEE. The CDR3 runs 16 residues. Trimming took 4 bases from V and 2 from J, leaving 16 bases between them. The CDR3 region has the DNA TGTGCCAGCAGCTCAAATGCAGGGGATGGCAATCAGCCCCAGCATTTT. This codes for CASSSNAGDGNQPQHF.

The chain joins TRBV28 to TRBJ2-7, with TRBD2 identical over 14 bases. The ends lost 4 bases at V and 6 bases at J; junction bases unmatched: 5. The CDR3 is 15 residues long. Germline lookup yields CDR1 MDHEN and CDR2 SYDVKM. CDR3 sequence: CASSSFGLAGGEQYF. The CDR3 coding sequence is TGTGCCAGCAGTTCCTTCGGACTAGCGGGAGGCGAGCAGTACTTC.

The V and J genes are TRBV7-3 and TRBJ2-2; 7 bases match TRBD1. V lost 4 bases to trimming and J lost 4 bases; unmatched junction nucleotides: 3. The CDR3 totals 14 residues. Germline V gene lookup returns CDR1 SGHTA and CDR2 FQGTGA. DNA for the CDR3: TGTGCCAGCAGCTCGGGACAGTCCACCGGGGAGCTGTTTTTT. It yields the protein CASSSGQSTGELFF.

The CDR3 loop is CASTFLAGNEQFF. The CDR3 bases are TGTGCCAGCACCTTTCTGGCGGGAAATGAGCAGTTCTTC. This rearrangement joins TRBV7-9 to TRBJ2-1, with D maybe TRBD2 (6 bases). V was cut by 7 bases and J by 7 bases, with 14 bases left in between. Germline V gene sequence: CDR1 SEHNR, CDR2 FQNEAQ (reference sequence). The CDR3 runs to 13 residues.

This clone was seen just once. This chain uses TRBV6-1 with TRBJ2-2; 8 positions match TRBD2. Trimming cost V 4 bases and J 4 bases; bases outside gene matches: 5. The germline gives CDR1 MNHNS, CDR2 SASEGT. This CDR3 spans 15 amino acids. The CDR3 spells CASSVQRELTGELFF. DNA for the CDR3: TGTGCCAGCAGTGTGCAGCGGGAGCTCACCGGGGAGCTGTTTTTT.

This clone was seen just once. The V and J genes are TRBV7-2 and TRBJ1-2, with 11 bases fitting TRBD1. V lost 5 bases to trimming and J lost 6 bases; unmatched junction nucleotides: 5. The length of the CDR3 is 14 residues. Per the germline V gene, CDR1 is SGHTA and CDR2 is FQGNSA. CDR3 loop: CASSQRTGGDGYTF. Written as DNA, the CDR3 is TGTGCCAGCAGCCAAAGGACAGGGGGCGATGGCTACACCTTC.

In this sample, this clone turned up once. The rearrangement uses TRBV10-3 and TRBJ2-3; D ambiguous. Deletions cut 4 bases from V and 4 bases from J, with 12 bases between. Germline V lookup: CDR1 ENHRY, CDR2 SYGVKD. The CDR3 is 14 amino acids. The CDR3 coding sequence is TGTGCCATCAGTGCCATTGACTCTGCAGATACGCAGTATTTT. It codes for CAISAIDSADTQYF.

The J gene is TRBJ2-6, the V gene TRBV27; no reliable D call. Per the germline V gene, CDR1 is MNHEY and CDR2 is SMNVEV (reference sequence). V shed 5 bases and J shed 4 bases, with 9 bases lying between them. The CDR3 length is 14 residues. CDR3 loop: CASSRTAGANVLTF. The CDR3 DNA sequence: TGTGCCAGCAGTCGTACAGCAGGGGCCAACGTCCTGACTTTC.

The genes are TRBV2 and TRBJ1-2, with D possibly matching TRBD1 (5 bases). Germline loops: CDR1 SNHLY, CDR2 FYNNEI. The CDR3 has 13 residues. V lost 3 bases and J 3 bases, leaving 8 bases between the germline ends. The CDR3 region is CASSDARDYGYTF. CDR3 DNA sequence: TGTGCCAGCAGTGATGCCAGGGACTATGGCTACACCTTC.

The chain combines TRBV9 with TRBJ1-3, with D possibly TRBD1 on 5 matching bases. Looked up from germline, CDR1 is SGDLS and CDR2 is YYNGEE. Trimming took off 4 bases at V and 2 bases at J, with 10 bases between the two ends. The CDR3 length is 14 residues. DNA for the CDR3: TGTGCCAGCAGCCCCCGGGGGACTGGAAACACCATATATTTT. Its protein is CASSPRGTGNTIYF.